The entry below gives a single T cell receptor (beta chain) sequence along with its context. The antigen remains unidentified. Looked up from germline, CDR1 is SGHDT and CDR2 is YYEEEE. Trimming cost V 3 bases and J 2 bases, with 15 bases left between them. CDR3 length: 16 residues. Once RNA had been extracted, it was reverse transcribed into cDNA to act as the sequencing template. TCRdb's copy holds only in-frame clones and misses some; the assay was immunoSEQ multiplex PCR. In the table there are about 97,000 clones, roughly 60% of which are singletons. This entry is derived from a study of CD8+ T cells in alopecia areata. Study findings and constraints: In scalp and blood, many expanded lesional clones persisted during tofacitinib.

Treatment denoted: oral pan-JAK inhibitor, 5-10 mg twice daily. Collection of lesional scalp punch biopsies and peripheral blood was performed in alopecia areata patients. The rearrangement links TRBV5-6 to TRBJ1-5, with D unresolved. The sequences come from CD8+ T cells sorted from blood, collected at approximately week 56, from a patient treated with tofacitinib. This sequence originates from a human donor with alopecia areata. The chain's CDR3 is CASSSNGPMGNQPQHF. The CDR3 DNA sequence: TGTGCCAGCAGCTCGAACGGGCCGATGGGCAATCAGCCCCAGCATTTT.